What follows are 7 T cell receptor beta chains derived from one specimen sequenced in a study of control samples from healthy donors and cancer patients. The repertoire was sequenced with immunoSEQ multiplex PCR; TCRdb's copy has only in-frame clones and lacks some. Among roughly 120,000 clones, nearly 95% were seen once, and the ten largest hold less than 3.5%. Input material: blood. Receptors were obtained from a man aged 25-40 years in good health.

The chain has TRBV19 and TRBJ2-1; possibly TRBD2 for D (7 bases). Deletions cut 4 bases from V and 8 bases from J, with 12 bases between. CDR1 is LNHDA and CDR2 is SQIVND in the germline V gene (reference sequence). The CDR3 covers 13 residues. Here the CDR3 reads CASSRGGRYEQFF. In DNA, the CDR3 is TGTGCCAGTAGTAGGGGGGGGCGGTATGAGCAGTTCTTC.

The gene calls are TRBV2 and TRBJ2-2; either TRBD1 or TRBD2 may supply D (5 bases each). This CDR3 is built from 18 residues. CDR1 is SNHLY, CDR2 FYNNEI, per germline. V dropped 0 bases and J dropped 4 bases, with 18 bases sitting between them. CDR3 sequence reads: CASSEAWRGWGTTGELFF. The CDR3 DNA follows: TGTGCCAGCAGTGAAGCCTGGCGCGGGTGGGGGACCACCGGGGAGCTGTTTTTT.

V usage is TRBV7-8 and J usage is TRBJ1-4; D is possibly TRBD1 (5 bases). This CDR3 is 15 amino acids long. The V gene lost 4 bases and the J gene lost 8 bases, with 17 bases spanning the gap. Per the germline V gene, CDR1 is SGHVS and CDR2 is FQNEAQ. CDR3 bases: TGTGCCAGCAGCTCCCAATGGTCGGGGCCCGAAAAACTGTTTTTT. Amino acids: CASSSQWSGPEKLFF. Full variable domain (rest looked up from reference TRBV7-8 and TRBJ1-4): GAGVSQSPRYKVAKRGQDVALRCDPISGHVSLFWYQQALGQGPEFLTYFQNEAQLDKSGLPSDRFFAERPEGSVSTLKIQRTQQEDSAVYLCASSSQWSGPEKLFFGSGTQLSVL.

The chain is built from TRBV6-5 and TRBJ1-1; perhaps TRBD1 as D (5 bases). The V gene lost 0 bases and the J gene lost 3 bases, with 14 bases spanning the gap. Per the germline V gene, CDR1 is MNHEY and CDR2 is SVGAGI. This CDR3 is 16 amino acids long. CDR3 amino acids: CASSYSIGEADTEAFF. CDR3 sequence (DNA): TGTGCCAGCAGTTACTCGATAGGGGAGGCAGACACTGAAGCTTTCTTT.

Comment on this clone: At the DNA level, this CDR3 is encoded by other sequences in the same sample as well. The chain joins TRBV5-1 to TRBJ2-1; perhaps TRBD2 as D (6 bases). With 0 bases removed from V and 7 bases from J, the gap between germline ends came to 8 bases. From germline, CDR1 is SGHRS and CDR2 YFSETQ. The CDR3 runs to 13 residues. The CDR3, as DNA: TGCGCCAGCAGCTTGGTGGGGGGAAATGAGCAGTTCTTC. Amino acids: CASSLVGGNEQFF. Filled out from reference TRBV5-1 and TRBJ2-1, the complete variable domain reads KAGVTQTPRYLIKTRGQQVTLSCSPISGHRSVSWYQQTPGQGLQFLFEYFSETQRNKGNFPGRFSGRQFSNSRSEMNVSTLELGDSALYLCASSLVGGNEQFFGPGTRLTVL.

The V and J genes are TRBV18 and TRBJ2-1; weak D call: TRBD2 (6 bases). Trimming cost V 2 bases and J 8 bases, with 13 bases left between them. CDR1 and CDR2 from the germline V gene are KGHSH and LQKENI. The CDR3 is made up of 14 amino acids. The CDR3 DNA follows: TGTGCCAGCTCACCAGAAGGAGGGGCGGATGAGCAGTTCTTC. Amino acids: CASSPEGGADEQFF.

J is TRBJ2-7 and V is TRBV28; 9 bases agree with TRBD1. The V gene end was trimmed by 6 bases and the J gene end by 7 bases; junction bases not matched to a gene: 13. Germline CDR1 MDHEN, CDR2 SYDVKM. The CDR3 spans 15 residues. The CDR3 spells CASSTSGQGLGEQYF. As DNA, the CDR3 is TGTGCCAGCAGCACATCGGGACAGGGCCTCGGGGAGCAGTACTTC.